This is a list of T cell receptor beta chains from one sample in a study of cytomegalovirus exposure and HLA in healthy donors. Here immunoSEQ multiplex PCR was the method, and the copy in TCRdb shows in-frame clones only, minus some. Of about 260,000 clones listed, just over 70% were seen once; the top ten hold around 2.3%. Sequenced: PBMCs. The receptors originated from a female donor in good health and CMV-seronegative. CDR3s include the opening cysteine and the closing phenylalanine or tryptophan. Each record gives: D gene, clone size, V gene, J gene, CDR3 DNA, CDR3 protein. A D gene is named only where the DNA matches it firmly. Size tells how often a clone was seen (once, few, many) or the class of an expanded clone, and some rows leave it out.

d_call: -
clone_size: -
v_call: TRBV7-9
j_call: TRBJ2-6
cdr3_nt: TGTGCCAGCAGCTTAGGGGCGGGGAACTCTGGGGCCAACGTCCTGACTTTC
cdr3_aa: CASSLGAGNSGANVLTF

d_call: TRBD1
clone_size: few
v_call: TRBV28
j_call: TRBJ2-7
cdr3_nt: TGTGCCAGCAGTGGCCGGACAGGGGTGATGTACGAGCAGTACTTC
cdr3_aa: CASSGRTGVMYEQYF

d_call: -
clone_size: -
v_call: TRBV28
j_call: TRBJ1-1
cdr3_nt: TGTGCCAGCAGTTCCCCCCAGGGTGGCACTGAAGCTTTCTTT
cdr3_aa: CASSSPQGGTEAFF

d_call: -
clone_size: -
v_call: TRBV19
j_call: TRBJ1-5
cdr3_nt: TGTGCCAGTAGTCCAATGTCCAATCAGCCCCAGCATTTT
cdr3_aa: CASSPMSNQPQHF

d_call: TRBD2
clone_size: -
v_call: TRBV7-3
j_call: TRBJ2-7
cdr3_nt: TGTGCCAGCAGCTCGGGCGGGAGAAGTATCGAGCAGTACTTC
cdr3_aa: CASSSGGRSIEQYF

d_call: -
clone_size: -
v_call: TRBV5-1
j_call: TRBJ2-3
cdr3_nt: TGCGCCAGCAGCTCCCGTACAGATACGCAGTATTTT
cdr3_aa: CASSSRTDTQYF

d_call: -
clone_size: few
v_call: TRBV15
j_call: TRBJ1-3
cdr3_nt: TGTGCCACCAGTGTAGGGGCTTCTGGAAACACCATATATTTT
cdr3_aa: CATSVGASGNTIYF

d_call: TRBD1
clone_size: -
v_call: TRBV7-9
j_call: TRBJ1-2
cdr3_nt: TGTGCCAGCAGCTCCCCCCGGGACAGGATCAACTATGGCTACACCTTC
cdr3_aa: CASSSPRDRINYGYTF

d_call: TRBD2
clone_size: -
v_call: TRBV5-4
j_call: TRBJ2-2
cdr3_nt: TGTGCCAGCAGTTCGATCGTCGGGGGGATCGTGGAGCTGTTTTTT
cdr3_aa: CASSSIVGGIVELFF

d_call: TRBD1
clone_size: few
v_call: TRBV27
j_call: TRBJ1-4
cdr3_nt: TGTGCCAGCAGATCCTTAGGGCAGGGGGGTGAAAAACTGTTTTTT
cdr3_aa: CASRSLGQGGEKLFF

d_call: -
clone_size: few
v_call: TRBV1
j_call: TRBJ2-7
cdr3_nt: TGCACCAGCAGCCAAGATTCGGCGGGAGCTCGAATCTACGAGCAGTACTTC
cdr3_aa: CTSSQDSAGARIYEQYF

d_call: -
clone_size: -
v_call: TRBV4-1
j_call: TRBJ1-5
cdr3_nt: TGCGCCAGCAGCCAAGGGTCAGGCCTTAGCAATCAGCCCCAGCATTTT
cdr3_aa: CASSQGSGLSNQPQHF

d_call: -
clone_size: -
v_call: TRBV7-9
j_call: TRBJ1-2
cdr3_nt: TGTGCCAGCAGCTTAAGCCGAGCGGCTTTCGGCTACACCTTC
cdr3_aa: CASSLSRAAFGYTF

d_call: TRBD2
clone_size: -
v_call: TRBV18
j_call: TRBJ2-1
cdr3_nt: TGTGCCAGCGCGGGGACTAGCGGCTACAATGAGCAGTTCTTC
cdr3_aa: CASAGTSGYNEQFF

d_call: -
clone_size: few
v_call: TRBV7-6
j_call: TRBJ2-5
cdr3_nt: TGTGCCAGCAGCTCGCCTGGAGTTCAAGAGACCCAGTACTTC
cdr3_aa: CASSSPGVQETQYF

d_call: TRBD2
clone_size: -
v_call: TRBV6-4
j_call: TRBJ2-1
cdr3_nt: TGTGCCAGCAGGCTGGGACTAGCGGAAAACCCGGTGTACAATGAGCAGTTCTTC
cdr3_aa: CASRLGLAENPVYNEQFF

d_call: TRBD1
clone_size: -
v_call: TRBV7-9
j_call: TRBJ2-2
cdr3_nt: TGTGCCAGCAGCTTCGCCGGGACAGAGAACACCGGGGAGCTGTTTTTT
cdr3_aa: CASSFAGTENTGELFF

d_call: -
clone_size: few
v_call: TRBV7-9
j_call: TRBJ2-4
cdr3_nt: TGTGCCAGCAGCTTACCACGGCAGGGGGGAGCCAAAAACATTCAGTACTTC
cdr3_aa: CASSLPRQGGAKNIQYF

d_call: TRBD1
clone_size: -
v_call: TRBV28
j_call: TRBJ1-5
cdr3_nt: TGTGCCAGCAGTTCGGGACAGAACAATCAGCCCCAGCATTTT
cdr3_aa: CASSSGQNNQPQHF

d_call: -
clone_size: -
v_call: TRBV7-9
j_call: TRBJ2-5
cdr3_nt: TGTGCCAGCAGCCCATTGGGGGGATGGCAAGAGACCCAGTACTTC
cdr3_aa: CASSPLGGWQETQYF

d_call: TRBD2
clone_size: -
v_call: TRBV7-3
j_call: TRBJ2-1
cdr3_nt: TGTGCCAGCAGCTATTCCGGGACTAGCACCTACAATGAGCAGTTCTTC
cdr3_aa: CASSYSGTSTYNEQFF

d_call: -
clone_size: -
v_call: TRBV5-1
j_call: TRBJ1-4
cdr3_nt: TGCGCCAGCAGCTTGGAAGGCAGGCCCGTTGAAAAACTGTTTTTT
cdr3_aa: CASSLEGRPVEKLFF

d_call: TRBD1
clone_size: few
v_call: TRBV15
j_call: TRBJ1-5
cdr3_nt: TGTGCCACCAGCAGAGGACAGGGAAATAGCAATCAGCCCCAGCATTTT
cdr3_aa: CATSRGQGNSNQPQHF

d_call: -
clone_size: -
v_call: TRBV11-3
j_call: TRBJ1-1
cdr3_nt: TGTGCCAGCAGCTTGACCCGGGACATGGGCAGATCTGAAGCTTTCTTT
cdr3_aa: CASSLTRDMGRSEAFF

d_call: -
clone_size: few
v_call: TRBV6-1
j_call: TRBJ1-1
cdr3_nt: TGTGCCAGCAGGAACCCTATGACTTGGAGGACTGAAGCTTTCTTT
cdr3_aa: CASRNPMTWRTEAFF

d_call: -
clone_size: -
v_call: TRBV27
j_call: TRBJ2-2
cdr3_nt: TGTGCCAGCAGTAGTCTTAGCGGCCTGAACACCGGGGAGCTGTTTTTT
cdr3_aa: CASSSLSGLNTGELFF

d_call: TRBD1
clone_size: few
v_call: TRBV6-6
j_call: TRBJ2-7
cdr3_nt: TGTGCCAGCAGTTCCCGGGACAGGGGGTCCTACGAGCAGTACTTC
cdr3_aa: CASSSRDRGSYEQYF

d_call: TRBD2
clone_size: once
v_call: TRBV19
j_call: TRBJ2-3
cdr3_nt: TGTGCCAGTAGTATGATAACTAGCGGGACAGATACGCAGTATTTT
cdr3_aa: CASSMITSGTDTQYF

d_call: TRBD2
clone_size: -
v_call: TRBV4-2
j_call: TRBJ2-5
cdr3_nt: TGTGCCAGCAGTTTAACTCGACTAGCGGGAGGGCAAGAGACCCAGTACTTC
cdr3_aa: CASSLTRLAGGQETQYF

d_call: -
clone_size: -
v_call: TRBV11-3
j_call: TRBJ2-3
cdr3_nt: TGTGCCAGCAGCTTAGGTCCTAGCACAGATACGCAGTATTTT
cdr3_aa: CASSLGPSTDTQYF

d_call: TRBD2
clone_size: -
v_call: TRBV27
j_call: TRBJ2-1
cdr3_nt: TGTGCCAGCAGGCTGACTAGCGGGTCGGATCTAGGGCAGTTCTTC
cdr3_aa: CASRLTSGSDLGQFF

d_call: -
clone_size: -
v_call: TRBV5-6
j_call: TRBJ1-2
cdr3_nt: TGTGCCAGCAGCTTGGGACACCCTTTCTACGGCTACACCTTC
cdr3_aa: CASSLGHPFYGYTF

d_call: -
clone_size: -
v_call: TRBV6-1
j_call: TRBJ2-2
cdr3_nt: TGTGCCAGCAGTGACTACTGGGACACGTTGGCCACCGGGGAGCTGTTTTTT
cdr3_aa: CASSDYWDTLATGELFF

d_call: -
clone_size: once
v_call: TRBV11-3
j_call: TRBJ2-7
cdr3_nt: TGTGCCAGCAGCTTAGATTGGCAGGCCGAGCAGTACTTC
cdr3_aa: CASSLDWQAEQYF

d_call: -
clone_size: -
v_call: TRBV28
j_call: TRBJ1-3
cdr3_nt: TGTGCCAGCAGTTCCCCCACCAGGGTAACCGGAAACACCATATATTTT
cdr3_aa: CASSSPTRVTGNTIYF

d_call: -
clone_size: -
v_call: TRBV7-8
j_call: TRBJ2-1
cdr3_nt: TGTGCCAGCAGCTTAGTAGGAGTGGTCAATGAGCAGTTCTTC
cdr3_aa: CASSLVGVVNEQFF

d_call: TRBD1
clone_size: -
v_call: TRBV7-6
j_call: TRBJ2-7
cdr3_nt: TGTGCCAGCAGCTTTGGGACAGGAGATTCCTACGAGCAGTACTTC
cdr3_aa: CASSFGTGDSYEQYF

d_call: TRBD2
clone_size: -
v_call: TRBV27
j_call: TRBJ2-1
cdr3_nt: TGTGCCAGCAGTTTAAGCGGGAGGGATGAGCAGTTCTTC
cdr3_aa: CASSLSGRDEQFF

d_call: TRBD2
clone_size: once
v_call: TRBV5-1
j_call: TRBJ2-3
cdr3_nt: TGCGCCAGCAACGGACTAGCGGGATCAGATACGCAGTATTTT
cdr3_aa: CASNGLAGSDTQYF

d_call: -
clone_size: few
v_call: TRBV28
j_call: TRBJ1-1
cdr3_nt: TGTGCCAGCACGACACTTACTGAAGCTTTCTTT
cdr3_aa: CASTTLTEAFF

d_call: TRBD1
clone_size: -
v_call: TRBV6-5
j_call: TRBJ2-7
cdr3_nt: TGTGCCAGCACCAGACGGACAGGGAATGGCGAGCAGTACTTC
cdr3_aa: CASTRRTGNGEQYF

d_call: -
clone_size: few
v_call: TRBV28
j_call: TRBJ2-5
cdr3_nt: TGTGCCAGCAGCCCAGGGGACCAAGAGACCCAGTACTTC
cdr3_aa: CASSPGDQETQYF

d_call: -
clone_size: few
v_call: TRBV2
j_call: TRBJ2-7
cdr3_nt: TGTGCCAGCAGCCGGGACTTACCCTACGAGCAGTACTTC
cdr3_aa: CASSRDLPYEQYF

d_call: -
clone_size: -
v_call: TRBV11-3
j_call: TRBJ2-7
cdr3_nt: TGTGCCAGCAGCCCGGAATGGAGGGACGAGCAGTACTTC
cdr3_aa: CASSPEWRDEQYF

d_call: -
clone_size: -
v_call: TRBV2
j_call: TRBJ2-4
cdr3_nt: TGTGCCAGCAGTGAGGGGCTAGCGCTAAACATTCAGTACTTC
cdr3_aa: CASSEGLALNIQYF

d_call: -
clone_size: -
v_call: TRBV10-1
j_call: TRBJ1-1
cdr3_nt: TGCGCCACAAGAGGGAAGGCAACGAACACTGAAGCTTTCTTT
cdr3_aa: CATRGKATNTEAFF

d_call: -
clone_size: -
v_call: TRBV7-8
j_call: TRBJ1-3
cdr3_nt: TGTGCCAGCAGCTTAAATACAGCCTCTGGAAACACCATATATTTT
cdr3_aa: CASSLNTASGNTIYF

d_call: TRBD2
clone_size: -
v_call: TRBV11-3
j_call: TRBJ2-2
cdr3_nt: TGTGCCGGCAGCCCTATAGCGGGAGGGCCCTATTTCGGGGAGCTGTTTTTT
cdr3_aa: CAGSPIAGGPYFGELFF

d_call: TRBD2
clone_size: -
v_call: TRBV23-1
j_call: TRBJ2-3
cdr3_nt: TGCGCCAGCAGTCAAGGAGCGGGGCGCACAGATACGCAGTATTTT
cdr3_aa: CASSQGAGRTDTQYF

d_call: TRBD2
clone_size: few
v_call: TRBV6-1
j_call: TRBJ2-3
cdr3_nt: TGTGCCAGCAGTCCGACTAGCGGGAGCGGAGATACGCAGTATTTT
cdr3_aa: CASSPTSGSGDTQYF